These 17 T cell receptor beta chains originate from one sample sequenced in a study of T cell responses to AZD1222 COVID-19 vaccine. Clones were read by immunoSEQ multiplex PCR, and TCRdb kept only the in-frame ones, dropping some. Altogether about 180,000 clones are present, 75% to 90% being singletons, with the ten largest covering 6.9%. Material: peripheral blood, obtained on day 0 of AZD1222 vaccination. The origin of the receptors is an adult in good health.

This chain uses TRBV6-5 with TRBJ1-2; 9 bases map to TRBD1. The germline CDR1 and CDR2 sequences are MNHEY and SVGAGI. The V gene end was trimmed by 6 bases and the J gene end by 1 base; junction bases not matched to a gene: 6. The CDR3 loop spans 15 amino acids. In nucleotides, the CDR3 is TGTGCCAGCAGAAACCGGGACAGGGATAACTATGGCTACACCTTC. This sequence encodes CASRNRDRDNYGYTF.

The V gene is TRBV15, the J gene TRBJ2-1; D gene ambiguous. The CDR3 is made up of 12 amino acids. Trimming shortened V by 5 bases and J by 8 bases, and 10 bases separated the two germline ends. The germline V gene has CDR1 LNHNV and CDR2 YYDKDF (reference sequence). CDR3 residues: CATSQTGHEQFF. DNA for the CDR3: TGTGCCACCAGCCAGACTGGGCATGAGCAGTTCTTC.

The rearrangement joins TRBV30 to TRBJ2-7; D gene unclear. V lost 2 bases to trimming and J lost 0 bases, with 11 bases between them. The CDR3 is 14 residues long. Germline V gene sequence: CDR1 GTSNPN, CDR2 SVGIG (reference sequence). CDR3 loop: CAWSTYTTSYEQYF. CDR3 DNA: TGTGCCTGGAGTACCTACACCACCTCCTACGAGCAGTACTTC.

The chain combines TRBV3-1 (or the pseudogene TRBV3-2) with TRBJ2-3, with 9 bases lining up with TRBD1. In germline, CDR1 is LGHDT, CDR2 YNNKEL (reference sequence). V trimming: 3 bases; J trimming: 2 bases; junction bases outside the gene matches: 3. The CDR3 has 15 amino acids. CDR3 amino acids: CASSQVQGATDTQYF. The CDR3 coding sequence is TGTGCCAGCAGCCAGGTACAGGGGGCCACAGATACGCAGTATTTT.

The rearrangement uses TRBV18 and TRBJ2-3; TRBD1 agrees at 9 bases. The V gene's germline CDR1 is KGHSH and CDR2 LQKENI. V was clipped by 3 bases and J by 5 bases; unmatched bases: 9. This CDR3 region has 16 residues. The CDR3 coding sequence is TGTGCCAGCTCACCGCTGGGACAGGGAAGTGGAGATACGCAGTATTTT. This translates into CASSPLGQGSGDTQYF.

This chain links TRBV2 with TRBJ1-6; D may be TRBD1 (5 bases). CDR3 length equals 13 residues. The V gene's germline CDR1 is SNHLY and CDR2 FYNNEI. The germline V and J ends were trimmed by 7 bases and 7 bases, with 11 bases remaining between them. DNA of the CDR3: TGTGCCAGCATCGTACAGGTCAATTCACCCCTCCACTTT. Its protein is CASIVQVNSPLHF. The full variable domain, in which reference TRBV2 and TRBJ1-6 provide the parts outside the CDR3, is EPEVTQTPSHQVTQMGQEVILRCVPISNHLYFYWYRQILGQKVEFLVSFYNNEISEKSEIFDDQFSVERPDGSNFTLKIRSTKLEDSAMYFCASIVQVNSPLHFGNGTRLTVT.

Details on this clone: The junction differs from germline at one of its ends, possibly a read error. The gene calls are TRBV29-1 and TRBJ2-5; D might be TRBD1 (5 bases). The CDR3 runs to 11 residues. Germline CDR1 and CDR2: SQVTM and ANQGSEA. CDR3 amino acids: CSFTDPGNANF. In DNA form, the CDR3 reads TGCAGCTTTACCGACCCAGGGAACGCAAACTTC.

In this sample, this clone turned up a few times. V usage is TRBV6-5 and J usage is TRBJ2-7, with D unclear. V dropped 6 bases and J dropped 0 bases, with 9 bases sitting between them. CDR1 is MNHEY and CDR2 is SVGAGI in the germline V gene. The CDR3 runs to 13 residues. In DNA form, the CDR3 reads TGTGCCAGCAGGTACCTAGTCTCCTACGAGCAGTACGTC. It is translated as CASRYLVSYEQYV.

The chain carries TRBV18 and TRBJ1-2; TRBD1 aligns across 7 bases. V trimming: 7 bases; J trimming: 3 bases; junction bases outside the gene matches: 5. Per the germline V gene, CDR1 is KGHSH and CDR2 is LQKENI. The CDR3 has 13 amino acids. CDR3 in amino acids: CASFGQDHYGYTF. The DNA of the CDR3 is TGTGCCAGCTTTGGACAGGACCACTATGGCTACACCTTC.

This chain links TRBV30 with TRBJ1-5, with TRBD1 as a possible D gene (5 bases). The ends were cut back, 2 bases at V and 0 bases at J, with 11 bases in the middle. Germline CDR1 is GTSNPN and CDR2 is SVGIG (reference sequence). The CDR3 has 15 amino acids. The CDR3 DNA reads TGTGCCTGGAGTACCCAGGGTAATAGCAATCAGCCCCAGCATTTT. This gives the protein CAWSTQGNSNQPQHF.

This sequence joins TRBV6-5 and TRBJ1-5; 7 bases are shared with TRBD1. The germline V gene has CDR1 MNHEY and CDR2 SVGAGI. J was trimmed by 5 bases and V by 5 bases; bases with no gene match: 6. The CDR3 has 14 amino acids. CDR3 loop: CASSKTGQDQPQHF. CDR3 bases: TGTGCCAGCAGTAAGACAGGGCAGGATCAGCCCCAGCATTTT.

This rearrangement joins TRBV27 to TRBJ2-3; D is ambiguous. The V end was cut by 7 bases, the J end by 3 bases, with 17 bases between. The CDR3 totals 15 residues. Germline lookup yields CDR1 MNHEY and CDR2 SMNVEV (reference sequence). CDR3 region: CASTVRDPRTDTQYF. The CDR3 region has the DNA TGTGCCAGCACCGTACGAGACCCGAGAACAGATACGCAGTATTTT.

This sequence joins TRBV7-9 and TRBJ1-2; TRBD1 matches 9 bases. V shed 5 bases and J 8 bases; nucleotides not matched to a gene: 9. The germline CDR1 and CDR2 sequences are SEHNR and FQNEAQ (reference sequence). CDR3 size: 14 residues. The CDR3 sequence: CASSPGQGLFGYTF. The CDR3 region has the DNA TGTGCCAGCAGCCCAGGACAGGGGCTTTTCGGCTACACCTTC. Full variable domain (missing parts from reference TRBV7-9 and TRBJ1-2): DTGVSQNPRHKITKRGQNVTFRCDPISEHNRLYWYRQTLGQGPEFLTYFQNEAQLEKSRLLSDRFSAERPKGSFSTLEIQRTEQGDSAMYLCASSPGQGLFGYTFGSGTRLTVV.

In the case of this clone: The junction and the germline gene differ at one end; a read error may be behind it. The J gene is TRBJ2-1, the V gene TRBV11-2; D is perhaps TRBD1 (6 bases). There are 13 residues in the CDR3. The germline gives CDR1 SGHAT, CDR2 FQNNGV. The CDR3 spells CASSTTGYNEQFF. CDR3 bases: TGTGCCAGCAGCACCACAGGGTACAACGAGCAGTTCTTC.

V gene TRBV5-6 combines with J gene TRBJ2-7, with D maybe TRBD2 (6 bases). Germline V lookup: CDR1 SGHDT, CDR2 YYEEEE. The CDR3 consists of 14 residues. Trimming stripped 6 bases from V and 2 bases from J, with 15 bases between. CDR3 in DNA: TGTGCCAGCACCCCTGGTCCTAGCGCCTACGAGCAGTACTTC. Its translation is CASTPGPSAYEQYF.

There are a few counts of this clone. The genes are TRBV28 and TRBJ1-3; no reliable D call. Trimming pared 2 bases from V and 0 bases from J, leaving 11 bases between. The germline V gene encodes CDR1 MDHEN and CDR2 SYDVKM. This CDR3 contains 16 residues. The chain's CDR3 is CASSLVPDNSGNTIYF. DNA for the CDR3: TGTGCCAGCAGTTTAGTCCCAGACAACTCTGGAAACACCATATATTTT.

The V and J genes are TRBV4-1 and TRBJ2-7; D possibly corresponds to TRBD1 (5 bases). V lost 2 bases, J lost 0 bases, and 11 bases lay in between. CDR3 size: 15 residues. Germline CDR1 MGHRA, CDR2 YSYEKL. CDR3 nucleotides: TGCGCCAGCAGCCAAACAGGCAGCCTCTCCTACGAGCAGTACGTC. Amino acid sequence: CASSQTGSLSYEQYV.